This T cell receptor (beta chain) was sequenced in a study of blood T cells in healthy people across ages. Study as a whole: Per two T cells, about one barcoded beta molecule was captured through template switching. Findings and caveats of the study: Among T cells, TCR beta diversity per million cells dropped roughly linearly as age rose. A strong correlation was seen between TCR beta diversity and naive T cell percentage.

Germline values: CDR1 SGDLS, CDR2 YYNGEE. The V end lost 3 bases, the J end lost 6 bases, and 17 bases lay between the germline ends. The CDR3 extends over 15 amino acids. In regard to this clonotype: What it binds is not known.

Next came a second PCR, run for roughly 7 to 12 cycles, which used a sample-barcoded 5' primer along with a J-beta primer mix. Tags on each cDNA molecule came from a template-switch adaptor with 12 random nucleotides. TCRdb reprocessed the 5' RACE reads via MiXCR and lists one record per CDR3 protein. The table has 1.4 million to 1.5 million distinct CDR3 sequences, around 39% seen once. This chain links TRBV9 with TRBJ2-3; possibly TRBD2 for D (5 bases). The receptor comes from a woman between 18 and 30 years old in good health. Sequencing was performed on blood. For the CDR3, the DNA is TGTGCCAGCAGCGGGCGGGCAGACATAGGGGATACGCAGTATTTT. Amino acid sequence: CASSGRADIGDTQYF.